The 15 T cell receptor beta chains below all came from one sample that was sequenced in a study of cytomegalovirus exposure and HLA in healthy donors. The primer mix had 60 Vbeta and 13 Jbeta primers. Repertoires were generated with immunoSEQ multiplex PCR, while TCRdb's copy carries only in-frame clones and drops some. The sample has nearly 70,000 clones, roughly 68% seen once. Sequencing used PBMCs. These receptors all come from an older woman in good health and CMV-seropositive.

This clone was recorded once. The chain has TRBV5-1 and TRBJ2-5, with D perhaps matching TRBD2 (8 bases). The CDR3 has 19 residues. The V gene's germline CDR1 is SGHRS and CDR2 YFSETQ. Between the trimmed V and J ends, which lost 3 bases and 5 bases, there was a span of 29 bases. The CDR3 is CASSYGTDGTRGAVETQYF. The CDR3 bases are TGCGCCAGCAGCTACGGGACAGACGGGACTAGGGGGGCCGTTGAGACCCAGTACTTC.

This clone was recorded once. The chain employs TRBV4-2 and TRBJ2-1, with 10 bases aligning to TRBD2. V lost 4 bases, J lost 5 bases, and 2 bases stayed unmatched. CDR1 and CDR2 (germline): LGHNA, YNFKEQ. The length of the CDR3 is 14 residues. DNA of the CDR3: TGTGCCAGCAGCCCGGGACTAGCGAACAATGAGCAGTTCTTC. It specifies CASSPGLANNEQFF.

This chain links TRBV5-1 with TRBJ1-2; 9 nucleotides align to TRBD1. Trimming took 0 bases from V and 4 from J; bases not matched to a gene: 4. The CDR3 length is 15 residues. Germline loops: CDR1 SGHRS, CDR2 YFSETQ. The DNA for the CDR3 is TGCGCCAGCAGCTTGGGACAGGGGGGTCCCTATGGCTACACCTTC. Protein sequence: CASSLGQGGPYGYTF.

V and J are TRBV2 and TRBJ2-1, with a weak D call TRBD2 (5 bases). This CDR3 is built from 15 residues. Germline values: CDR1 SNHLY, CDR2 FYNNEI. V lost 0 bases and J lost 5, with 11 bases in between. CDR3 nucleotide sequence: TGTGCCAGCAGTGAAGCGTTACGGCGGGACAATGAGCAGTTCTTC. Encoded protein: CASSEALRRDNEQFF. Variable domain in full (rest from reference TRBV2 and TRBJ2-1): EPEVTQTPSHQVTQMGQEVILRCVPISNHLYFYWYRQILGQKVEFLVSFYNNEISEKSEIFDDQFSVERPDGSNFTLKIRSTKLEDSAMYFCASSEALRRDNEQFFGPGTRLTVL.

The J gene is TRBJ2-7, the V gene TRBV2; 7 bases line up with TRBD1. The germline V gene encodes CDR1 SNHLY and CDR2 FYNNEI. This CDR3 is 15 amino acids long. The V segment lost 4 bases and the J segment 4 bases; nucleotides outside the gene matches: 10. The DNA of the CDR3 is TGTGCCAGCAGTGGAGGGACAGCTAGCACTTACGAGCAGTACTTC. It specifies CASSGGTASTYEQYF.

This clone was detected only a few times. This rearrangement joins TRBV6-1 to TRBJ1-5, with a tentative D call TRBD1 (6 bases). Trimming cost V 6 bases and J 0 bases, with 12 bases left between them. The V gene's germline CDR1 is MNHNS and CDR2 SASEGT. CDR3 size: 15 residues. The CDR3 DNA reads TGTGCCAGCAGAGCGGGACATTATAGCAATCAGCCCCAGCATTTT. Translated: CASRAGHYSNQPQHF.

This chain links TRBV6-5 with TRBJ1-6, with 7 nucleotides matching TRBD1. Germline trimming cut 6 bases from V and 14 bases from J; bases unmatched to any gene: 7. The CDR3 runs to 12 residues. Germline values: CDR1 MNHEY, CDR2 SVGAGI. This chain's CDR3 is CASRLQGTALHF. In DNA, the CDR3 is TGTGCCAGCAGATTACAGGGGACGGCCCTCCACTTT.

This clone came up a few times. The chain links TRBV6-5 to TRBJ1-2; D is unclear. Germline V gives CDR1 MNHEY, CDR2 SVGAGI. This CDR3 has 12 amino acids. V lost 8 bases and J 8 bases, leaving 15 bases between the germline ends. CDR3 in amino acids: CASSPGIGGYTF. In nucleotides, the CDR3 is TGTGCCAGCTCCCCGGGGATCGGGGGCTACACCTTC.

J is TRBJ2-7 and V is TRBV5-1, with 10 bases that match TRBD1. Trimming removed 5 bases from V and 4 bases from J; junction bases left unmatched: 6. This CDR3 contains 14 residues. Germline values: CDR1 SGHRS, CDR2 YFSETQ. In DNA form, the CDR3 reads TGCGCCAGCAGGGAGGGACAGGGGTTGTACGAGCAGTACTTC. Amino acid sequence: CASREGQGLYEQYF.

This clone was seen once. The chain recombines TRBV28 with TRBJ2-2, with D possibly TRBD2 on 6 matching bases. Germline V gives CDR1 MDHEN, CDR2 SYDVKM. The CDR3 contains 14 residues. V lost 3 bases to trimming and J lost 5 bases, with 10 bases between them. The CDR3 DNA follows: TGTGCCAGCAGTTTCGGGAGCCGAACCGGGGAGCTGTTTTTT. It is translated as CASSFGSRTGELFF.

V and J are TRBV7-9 and TRBJ1-5, with D maybe TRBD1 (5 bases). This CDR3 is built from 16 residues. Trimming pared 5 bases from V and 2 bases from J, leaving 16 bases between. Looked up from germline, CDR1 is SEHNR and CDR2 is FQNEAQ (reference sequence). CDR3 coding DNA: TGTGCCAGCAGCACCTCTGACGGGGGGGGCAATCAGCCCCAGCATTTT. It codes for CASSTSDGGGNQPQHF.

V and J are TRBV25-1 and TRBJ2-3; D is perhaps TRBD1 (5 bases). This CDR3 has 15 residues. Germline V CDR1 and CDR2: MGHDK, SYGVNS. V lost 3 bases and J lost 4, with 14 bases in between. The CDR3 sequence is CASSEGGRVADTQYF. As DNA, the CDR3 is TGTGCCAGCAGTGAGGGCGGCAGGGTCGCAGATACGCAGTATTTT.

This sequence joins TRBV2 and TRBJ2-2; D is uncertain. The CDR3 is 15 amino acids. Germline CDR1 and CDR2: SNHLY and FYNNEI. The V and J ends lost 5 bases and 8 bases respectively, with 18 bases between them. The CDR3, as DNA: TGTGCCAGCAGTTCACAGTCACCCGCCACGGGGGAGCTGTTTTTT. It yields the protein CASSSQSPATGELFF. The variable domain in full, with the rest retrieved from reference TRBV2 and TRBJ2-2, is EPEVTQTPSHQVTQMGQEVILRCVPISNHLYFYWYRQILGQKVEFLVSFYNNEISEKSEIFDDQFSVERPDGSNFTLKIRSTKLEDSAMYFCASSSQSPATGELFFGEGSRLTVL.

This chain links TRBV6-1 with TRBJ1-5; maybe TRBD1 (5 bases). The CDR3 spans 12 residues. V lost 5 bases and J lost 7, with 9 bases in between. From germline, CDR1 is MNHNS and CDR2 SASEGT. In DNA form, the CDR3 reads TGTGCCAGCAGTACGACAGCACAGCCCCAGCATTTT. This gives the protein CASSTTAQPQHF.

This clone was observed a handful of times. The chain recombines TRBV25-1 with TRBJ2-4; D perhaps matches TRBD1 (5 bases). The CDR3 spans 16 residues. Trimming removed 6 bases at V and 3 bases at J, with 18 bases between. Germline values: CDR1 MGHDK, CDR2 SYGVNS. The CDR3 DNA follows: TGTGCCAGCAGCCTAAGTGGCGGCCAGGGCAAAAACATTCAGTACTTC. Encoded protein: CASSLSGGQGKNIQYF. Drawing the rest from reference TRBV25-1 and TRBJ2-4, the complete variable domain is EADIYQTPRYLVIGTGKKITLECSQTMGHDKMYWYQQDPGMELHLIHYSYGVNSTEKGDLSSESTVSRIRTEHFPLTLESARPSHTSQYLCASSLSGGQGKNIQYFGAGTRLSVL.